The sequence of this TCR beta chain was determined in a study of blood T cell repertoires in COVID-19. Looking at the study overall: Specimens from acute and convalescent COVID-19 originated in the United States, Italy and Spain. Nucleic acid was either cDNA or gDNA, and it came from T cells, B-cell-depleted T cells, or PBMCs.

Original data processing: Scientists estimated how many nucleated cells there were by amplifying reference gene primers. Only in-frame clones appear in the TCRdb table, and some are missing; sequencing was by immunoSEQ multiplex PCR. D and trimming were read from the DNA, whereas the V and J calls and clone size are those reported in that table. The table has about 400,000 clones, roughly 89% seen once. After removal of 4 bases from V and 0 bases from J, the junction contained 8 bases not matched to a gene. The CDR3 sequence is 17 residues long. The source is a woman in her twenties or thirties with active or convalescent COVID-19. The sample consisted of peripheral blood. The V call is TRBV23-1, the J call TRBJ1-4; 7 bases match TRBD1. TRBV23-1 is labeled an ORF, and its function is uncertain. For the CDR3, the DNA is TGCGCCAGCAGTCCCGGGACAGCCCTTCCAACTAATGAAAAACTGTTTTTT. Translation: CASSPGTALPTNEKLFF.